This entry is about one T cell receptor (beta chain). These data are taken from a study of blood T cell repertoires in COVID-19. Study-wide background: Material from acute and convalescent COVID-19 was sourced from the United States, Italy and Spain. In each case, the material was cDNA or gDNA derived from T cells, B-cell-depleted T cells, or PBMCs.

Germline CDR1 and CDR2: DFQATT and SNEGSKA (reference sequence). V gave up 3 bases and J gave up 4 bases, with 15 bases separating them. This CDR3 region has 14 residues. Original processing methods: The authors estimated nucleated cell counts from reference gene primer amplification. Assay: immunoSEQ multiplex PCR; the TCRdb copy retains only in-frame clones and omits some. V and J calls and clone size are those listed in that table; D and trimming were worked out from the DNA. The data show roughly 70,000 clones, about 73% seen once. The chain links TRBV20-1 to TRBJ1-1; no definite D call. This TCR came from a man aged 60-69 years with acute or convalescent COVID-19. Sequenced material: peripheral blood. This CDR3 reads CSASSGRVTTEAFF. The CDR3 DNA is TGCAGTGCTAGTTCTGGGAGGGTTACCACTGAAGCTTTCTTT.